This T cell receptor beta chain was sequenced in a study of cytomegalovirus exposure and HLA in healthy donors. Points from the study as a whole: Across all donors, roughly uniform sequencing depth was an assumption of the presence/absence analyses. Later analysis associated a missense DCLRE1C variant with TCR beta V- and J-gene trimming. Researchers reported from a later analysis that most CMV-associated TCR beta chains appeared HLA-restricted. Later on, an analysis showed TCR association rates differing by HLA locus, with DRB1 the most and HLA-C the fewest.

The V gene's germline CDR1 is SGHRS and CDR2 YFSETQ. V lost 0 bases and J lost 6, with 7 bases in between. The CDR3 has 12 residues. A remark on this clone: Its specificity is unknown.

A multiplex PCR was run with 60 Vbeta primers and 13 Jbeta primers. The assay was immunoSEQ multiplex PCR, and TCRdb's table has in-frame clones only and misses some. The sample comprises about 120,000 clones, around 80% of which are singletons, and less than 3.5% rests with the top ten. The clonotype comes from a woman in her 40s in good health and CMV-seropositive. The sequencing sample was made of PBMCs. The chain joins TRBV5-1 to TRBJ2-7; D may be TRBD2 (5 bases). The CDR3 nucleotides are TGCGCCAGCAGCTTGGAGCTAGCCGAGCAGTACTTC. It encodes CASSLELAEQYF.